These 29 T cell receptor beta chains came from one sample sequenced in a study of response to subunit inactivated influenza vaccine. TCRdb independently ran MiXCR on the RT-PCR reads; one entry per CDR3 protein. The table includes roughly 710,000 distinct CDR3 sequences, approximately 15% detected once. Here the sequenced sample was PBMCs from blood, taken 14 days before vaccination. The receptors come from a man between 50 and 59 years old who received an inactivated influenza vaccine.

The rearrangement links TRBV7-2 to TRBJ2-2; tentatively, D is TRBD1 (6 bases). Trimming shortened V by 1 base and J by 6 bases, and 9 bases separated the two germline ends. The V gene's germline CDR1 is SGHTA and CDR2 FQGNSA. CDR3 length: 14 amino acids. The CDR3 protein is CASSLVKGAGELFF. For the CDR3, the DNA is TGTGCCAGCAGCTTAGTTAAGGGGGCCGGGGAGCTGTTTTTT.

V is TRBV7-8 and J is TRBJ2-7; D not certain. Germline V gene lookup returns CDR1 SGHVS and CDR2 FQNEAQ. Trimming left V 4 bases short and J 3 bases short, with 16 bases between. This CDR3 has 15 residues. The CDR3 protein is CASSSNRVSIYEQYF. Written as DNA, the CDR3 is TGTGCCAGCAGCTCGAATAGAGTATCAATCTACGAGCAGTACTTC.

V usage is TRBV29-1 and J usage is TRBJ1-1, with D unresolved. The CDR3 sequence is 13 residues long. V was clipped by 7 bases and J by 0 bases, with 12 bases between them. Germline CDR1 SQVTM, CDR2 ANQGSEA. CDR3 residues: CSARPGLNTEAFF. CDR3 sequence (DNA): TGCAGCGCCCGTCCGGGGTTGAACACTGAAGCTTTCTTT.

This clonotype was counted only a few times. The V and J genes are TRBV12-3 or TRBV12-4 and TRBJ2-5; the D call may be TRBD1 or TRBD2 (5 bases each). This CDR3 comprises 12 residues. V lost 2 bases, J lost 7 bases, and 8 bases lay in between. This CDR3 is CASSLTGGTQYF. CDR3 coding DNA: TGTGCCAGCAGTTTAACTGGGGGGACCCAGTACTTC.

The V call is TRBV14, the J call TRBJ2-3, with D possibly TRBD2 on 6 matching bases. The germline V gene has CDR1 SGHDN and CDR2 FVKESK. The CDR3 covers 16 residues. V was clipped by 0 bases and J by 0 bases, with 10 bases between them. The chain's CDR3 is CASSQDGGVSTDTQYF. The CDR3 coding sequence is TGTGCCAGCAGCCAAGATGGAGGGGTGAGCACAGATACGCAGTATTTT.

V usage is TRBV5-1 and J usage is TRBJ2-1; D is possibly TRBD1 (6 bases). The germline V and J ends were trimmed by 4 bases and 6 bases, with 14 bases remaining between them. Germline V gene lookup returns CDR1 SGHRS and CDR2 YFSETQ. CDR3 length: 14 residues. The CDR3 protein is CASSTDGQLNEQFF. The CDR3 DNA reads as TGCGCCAGCAGCACAGACGGACAGCTCAATGAGCAGTTCTTC.

This clonotype has only a few counts. The V call is TRBV2, the J call TRBJ1-2; maybe TRBD1 (5 bases). The germline CDR1 and CDR2 sequences are SNHLY and FYNNEI. The CDR3 spans 14 residues. Deletions cut 6 bases from V and 4 bases from J, with 15 bases between. CDR3 protein: CASSPQRQGYGYTF. The CDR3 DNA follows: TGTGCCAGCAGCCCTCAACGGCAGGGCTATGGCTACACCTTC.

The chain links TRBV5-5 to TRBJ2-3; D is possibly TRBD1 (5 bases). Germline V gene sequence: CDR1 SGHKS, CDR2 YYEKEE (reference sequence). The CDR3 covers 17 residues. The V and J ends lost 3 bases and 3 bases respectively, with 20 bases between them. The CDR3 nucleotides are TGTGCCAGCAGCTCAAACCCCTCCCCTGGGGCGACAGATACGCAGTATTTT. As protein: CASSSNPSPGATDTQYF.

This clonotype was recorded many times. The V gene is TRBV7-2, the J gene TRBJ2-1; 8 bases line up with TRBD2. The germline gives CDR1 SGHTA, CDR2 FQGNSA. With 1 base clipped from V and 10 bases from J, the junction kept 3 bases outside the gene matches. This CDR3 contains 13 residues. This chain's CDR3 is CASSLVGGDEQFF. Written as DNA, the CDR3 is TGTGCCAGCAGCTTAGTCGGGGGGGACGAGCAGTTCTTC.

This clonotype has more than one count but fewer than ten. The gene calls are TRBV11-2 and TRBJ1-3; D is unclear. The length of the CDR3 is 15 residues. Germline loops: CDR1 SGHAT, CDR2 FQNNGV. Between the trimmed V and J ends, which lost 4 bases and 1 base, there was a span of 11 bases. The CDR3 region is CASSSGPASGNTIYF. CDR3 nucleotide sequence: TGTGCCAGCAGCTCTGGACCAGCTTCTGGAAACACCATATATTTT.

The rearrangement links TRBV20-1 to TRBJ2-1; no reliable D call. Germline V gene data show CDR1 as DFQATT and CDR2 as SNEGSKA (reference sequence). The CDR3 is 14 residues long. The V gene lost 1 base and the J gene lost 6 bases, with 13 bases spanning the gap. The CDR3 loop is CSARGIRALNEQFF. The CDR3 nucleotides are TGCAGTGCTAGAGGGATCCGGGCTCTCAATGAGCAGTTCTTC.

This clonotype came up once. V and J are TRBV10-3 and TRBJ2-3, with D possibly TRBD2 on 6 matching bases. Trimming removed 8 bases from V and 0 bases from J, with 9 bases in between. Germline assignment: CDR1 ENHRY and CDR2 SYGVKD. The CDR3 extends over 13 amino acids. The CDR3 bases are TGTGCCATCCACGGGACTAGCACAGATACGCAGTATTTT. This translates into CAIHGTSTDTQYF.

This clonotype occurred a few times. This rearrangement joins TRBV11-2 to TRBJ2-2; 8 bases are shared with TRBD2. The CDR3 is 16 residues long. J gave up 3 bases and V 3 bases, and 6 bases lay outside the gene matches. Per germline, CDR1 SGHAT and CDR2 FQNNGV. The CDR3, as DNA: TGTGCCAGCAGCTTTGGTCTAGCGGGCCACACCGGGGAGCTGTTTTTT. Protein: CASSFGLAGHTGELFF.

The chain has TRBV20-1 and TRBJ2-6; weak D call: TRBD2 (6 bases). The CDR3 sequence is 16 residues long. V shed 1 base and J shed 0 bases, with 10 bases lying between them. CDR1 is DFQATT, CDR2 SNEGSKA, per germline (reference sequence). CDR3 coding DNA: TGCAGTGCTAGAGCCTGGGGGGACTCTGGGGCCAACGTCCTGACTTTC. It specifies CSARAWGDSGANVLTF.

The chain joins TRBV28 to TRBJ2-1, with 15 bases matching TRBD2. The CDR3 extends over 16 amino acids. The junction had 4 bases not matched to a gene; V was cut back by 6 bases and J by 4 bases. The germline V gene encodes CDR1 MDHEN and CDR2 SYDVKM. The CDR3 protein is CASRRGTSGGYNEQFF. The CDR3 nucleotides read TGTGCCAGCAGACGGGGGACTAGCGGGGGGTACAATGAGCAGTTCTTC.

Ten or more counts support this clonotype. V is TRBV12-3 or TRBV12-4 and J is TRBJ2-7, with D maybe TRBD1 (5 bases). V dropped 5 bases and J dropped 2 bases, with 10 bases sitting between them. There are 13 residues in the CDR3. CDR3 DNA: TGTGCCAGCAGTGTACAGGTTACCTACGAGCAGTACTTC. It yields the protein CASSVQVTYEQYF.

This chain links TRBV7-9 with TRBJ1-5; D not resolved. The CDR3 is 16 residues long. V lost 2 bases, J lost 0 bases, and 11 bases lay in between. From germline, CDR1 is SEHNR and CDR2 FQNEAQ (reference sequence). CDR3 sequence (DNA): TGTGCCAGCAGCTTATGGCTGTTAGATAGCAATCAGCCCCAGCATTTT. Its protein product is CASSLWLLDSNQPQHF.

This clonotype was picked up a small number of times. The CDR3 reads CASSPVHLGQGNDGYTF. The DNA for the CDR3 is TGTGCCAGCAGTCCTGTCCACCTCGGACAGGGGAACGATGGCTACACCTTC. This sequence joins TRBV6-1 and TRBJ1-2; 9 bases align to TRBD1. The length of the CDR3 is 17 residues. Trimming removed 5 bases from V and 6 bases from J; junction bases left unmatched: 16. CDR1 is MNHNS, CDR2 SASEGT, per germline.

J is TRBJ2-5 and V is TRBV12-3 or TRBV12-4; 10 bases map to TRBD2. The CDR3 totals 16 residues. With V trimmed by 3 bases and J by 4 bases, 8 bases remained unmatched. CDR3 loop: CASSLSEASGGETQYF. The CDR3 nucleotides read TGTGCCAGCAGTTTGTCCGAGGCTAGCGGGGGAGAGACCCAGTACTTC.

The V and J genes are TRBV18 and TRBJ2-5; no definite D call. CDR1 is KGHSH and CDR2 is LQKENI in the germline V gene. This CDR3 region has 13 residues. V lost 6 bases and J 3 bases, leaving 11 bases between the germline ends. The CDR3 loop is CASSPARKETQYF. In DNA form, the CDR3 reads TGTGCCAGCTCCCCGGCACGCAAAGAGACCCAGTACTTC. The full variable domain, in which reference TRBV18 and TRBJ2-5 provide the parts outside the CDR3, is NAGVMQNPRHLVRRRGQEARLRCSPMKGHSHVYWYRQLPEEGLKFMVYLQKENIIDESGMPKERFSAEFPKEGPSILRIQQVVRGDSAAYFCASSPARKETQYFGPGTRLLVL.

This clonotype came up a few times. The CDR3 DNA reads TGCAGTGCCCCCCCGGCAGGGGGCCCAGTAGCCAAAAACATTCAGTACTTC. Protein product: CSAPPAGGPVAKNIQYF. The V gene is TRBV20-1, the J gene TRBJ2-4; TRBD1 aligns across 8 bases. V lost 6 bases, J lost 0 bases, and 13 bases stayed unmatched. The CDR3 totals 17 residues. Germline CDR1 is DFQATT and CDR2 is SNEGSKA (reference sequence).

The V and J genes are TRBV5-5 and TRBJ2-7; D might be TRBD2 (6 bases). V was shortened by 0 bases and J by 2 bases, with 9 bases between the two germline ends. Germline V gives CDR1 SGHKS, CDR2 YYEKEE (reference sequence). This CDR3 spans 14 amino acids. As DNA, the CDR3 is TGTGCCAGCAGCTTGGGCGGGGCCGCCTACGAGCAGTACTTC. Amino acid sequence: CASSLGGAAYEQYF.

The chain uses TRBV4-3 and TRBJ1-2; 10 bases agree with TRBD1. CDR1 LGHNA and CDR2 YSLEER come from the germline V gene. Germline trimming cut 6 bases from V and 4 bases from J; bases unmatched to any gene: 8. The CDR3 totals 15 residues. The CDR3: CASRYGQGDSYGYTF. The CDR3 nucleotides are TGCGCCAGCAGATACGGACAGGGGGACTCCTATGGCTACACCTTC.

V and J are TRBV12-3 or TRBV12-4 and TRBJ2-1, with a possible D match to TRBD1 (5 bases). V was trimmed by 5 bases and J by 7 bases, leaving 21 bases between them. This CDR3 contains 16 residues. The CDR3 region is CASSSLSGQGRNEQFF. Here the CDR3 DNA reads TGTGCCAGCAGTAGCCTGTCGGGCCAGGGTAGGAATGAGCAGTTCTTC.

This chain uses TRBV12-3 or TRBV12-4 with TRBJ2-4; possibly TRBD2 for D (5 bases). The CDR3 is made up of 17 amino acids. The germline V and J ends were trimmed by 1 base and 0 bases, with 13 bases remaining between them. In DNA, the CDR3 is TGTGCCAGCAGTTTAGGTTCAGCCGGACTAGCCAAAAACATTCAGTACTTC. As protein: CASSLGSAGLAKNIQYF.

V gene TRBV5-6 combines with J gene TRBJ2-2; possibly TRBD2 for D (6 bases). The CDR3 runs to 13 residues. Germline-derived CDR1 and CDR2 are SGHDT and YYEEEE. V was clipped by 6 bases and J by 7 bases, with 13 bases between them. For the CDR3, the DNA is TGTGCCAGCACCGTAGTGCGGGGCGGGGAGCTGTTTTTT. Translated: CASTVVRGGELFF.

V and J are TRBV4-3 and TRBJ2-3; 8 nucleotides match TRBD2. V was pared by 0 bases and J by 2 bases, with 4 bases of the junction left unmatched. Looked up from germline, CDR1 is LGHNA and CDR2 is YSLEER. The CDR3 loop spans 16 amino acids. This CDR3 reads CASSQDLRGDTDTQYF. The CDR3 region has the DNA TGCGCCAGCAGCCAAGATCTGCGGGGGGACACAGATACGCAGTATTTT.

This clonotype was seen more than once but under ten times. This chain connects TRBV29-1 to TRBJ1-2, with TRBD1 identical over 10 bases. Per the germline V gene, CDR1 is SQVTM and CDR2 is ANQGSEA. V dropped 0 bases and J dropped 6; count of bases not matched to a gene: 7. The CDR3 length is 15 residues. This CDR3 reads CSVEEVRQGADGYTF. The CDR3 DNA follows: TGCAGCGTTGAAGAGGTGCGACAGGGGGCCGATGGCTACACCTTC.

This clonotype was detected a few times. The rearrangement joins TRBV10-1 to TRBJ2-1; D ambiguous. CDR3 length: 17 amino acids. Trimming left V 4 bases short and J 1 base short, with 17 bases between. CDR1 is WNHNN and CDR2 is SYGVQD in the germline V gene (reference sequence). This CDR3 reads CASSGQHRSTSYNEQFF. CDR3 in DNA: TGCGCCAGCAGTGGCCAACACAGATCAACATCCTACAATGAGCAGTTCTTC.